This T cell receptor (beta chain) was documented in a study of blood T cell repertoires in COVID-19. Looking at the study overall: T cells, B-cell-depleted T cells, or PBMCs supplied cDNA or gDNA.

This CDR3 has 15 amino acids. The germline V gene encodes CDR1 LNHDA and CDR2 SQIVND (reference sequence). V was clipped by 3 bases and J by 4 bases; unmatched bases: 6. Original handling: Estimated nucleated cell counts came from reference gene primer amplification. Only in-frame clones appear in the TCRdb table, and some are missing; sequencing was by immunoSEQ multiplex PCR. V and J calls and clone size are as listed in that table; D and trimming were resolved from the DNA. The table shows approximately 100,000 clones, with around 87% occurring only once. Input material: peripheral blood. The origin of this receptor is a woman aged 80 or older with acute or convalescent COVID-19. The chain carries TRBV19 and TRBJ2-5; 9 bases align to TRBD2. The DNA for the CDR3 is TGTGCCAGTAGTATGGGCGGGGGGGCGAGAGAGACCCAGTACTTC. It specifies CASSMGGGARETQYF.